This is a list of T cell receptor beta chains from one sample in a study of T cell responses to AZD1222 COVID-19 vaccine. Data came from immunoSEQ multiplex PCR; TCRdb stores just in-frame clones and leaves some out. The sample contains 84,000 or so clones, about 92% of which appear only once. The sample in question was peripheral blood, obtained on day 0 of AZD1222 vaccination. The receptors here all came from an adult in good health. Each CDR3 is given with its conserved first and last residue. The order of the fields is J gene, CDR3 length, D gene, V gene, clone size, CDR3 DNA, CDR3 protein. The D gene is left open where the match is weak. Size tells how often a clone was seen (once, few, many) or the class of an expanded clone, and some rows leave it out.

TRBJ2-3,16,-,TRBV7-8,-,TGTGCCAGCAGCTTAAACTATGGCGGGGCCACAGATACGCAGTATTTT,CASSLNYGGATDTQYF
TRBJ2-1,14,-,TRBV5-1,-,TGCGCCAGCAGCTTGTTCAGTCTGGGGGATGAGCAGTTCTTC,CASSLFSLGDEQFF
TRBJ2-3,15,TRBD2,TRBV6-2/TRBV6-3,-,TGTGCCAGCAGCCCAACTAGCGGGGGATCTGGTACGCAGTATTTT,CASSPTSGGSGTQYF
TRBJ2-7,14,TRBD1,TRBV11-2,-,TGTGCCAGCAGCCTGGGACAGGGGGCTTACGAGCAGTACTTC,CASSLGQGAYEQYF
TRBJ1-1,13,-,TRBV19,-,TGTGCCAGTAGCGTTGACAGGAACACTGAAGCTTTCTTT,CASSVDRNTEAFF
TRBJ2-1,17,-,TRBV27,-,TGTGCCAGCCGAGTATACCCCCGGGGCAGCCTAGGCGATGAGCAGTTCTTC,CASRVYPRGSLGDEQFF
TRBJ1-4,15,-,TRBV19,-,TGTGCCAGTAGTATCTCGGGACGGCTGGCTGAAAAACTGTTTTTT,CASSISGRLAEKLFF
TRBJ2-3,14,-,TRBV18,few,TGTGCCAGCTCACGACTAGAAAGCACAGATACGCAGTATTTT,CASSRLESTDTQYF
TRBJ1-4,14,-,TRBV5-1,-,TGCGCCAGCAGCTTGGCCAGGGGAAACGAAAAACTGTTTTTT,CASSLARGNEKLFF
TRBJ2-2,16,-,TRBV5-4,-,TGTGCCAGCAGCTCCCACCCGGACGTTAACACCGGGGAGCTGTTTTTT,CASSSHPDVNTGELFF
TRBJ1-4,14,-,TRBV19,-,TGTGCCAGTAAGGAGGGGGGGCTTAATGAAAAACTGTTTTTT,CASKEGGLNEKLFF
TRBJ1-5,14,TRBD1,TRBV6-5,-,TGTGCCAGCAGGGGACAGGGGCGCCATCAGCCCCAGCATTTT,CASRGQGRHQPQHF
TRBJ1-1,14,-,TRBV19,-,TGTGCCAGTATACCCCCTGGCAGGAACACTGAAGCTTTCTTT,CASIPPGRNTEAFF
TRBJ2-7,13,TRBD1,TRBV12-3/TRBV12-4,-,TGTGCCACAGGACAGGGGGGCGCCTACGAGCAGTACTTC,CATGQGGAYEQYF
TRBJ2-2,17,-,TRBV12-5,-,TGTGCTAGTGGCCCCACCCCGGGACGGGCGAACACCGGGGAGCTGTTTTTT,CASGPTPGRANTGELFF
TRBJ2-1,15,-,TRBV4-2,-,TGTGCCAGCAGCCAAGAGAGGGCCTCCTACAATGAGCAGTTCTTC,CASSQERASYNEQFF
TRBJ2-1,18,TRBD2,TRBV30,-,TGTGCCTGGAGTGTACACCCTTTAGTTCTAGCGGGATTACCCATTACACTCTTC,CAWSVHPLVLAGLPITLF
TRBJ2-7,16,TRBD2,TRBV3-1/TRBV3-2,-,TGTGCCAGCAGCCAAACCCTCACTAGCGGGAGGTCGTTGGCGGACTTC,CASSQTLTSGRSLADF
TRBJ1-2,14,-,TRBV30,-,TGTGCCTGGAGGGAAACCGGGACACGCTATGGCTACACCTTC,CAWRETGTRYGYTF
TRBJ1-3,15,TRBD1,TRBV9,-,TGTGCCAGCAGCGTGCAGGGGGCGCAGGGAAACACCATATATTTT,CASSVQGAQGNTIYF
TRBJ2-1,15,TRBD1,TRBV5-5,once,TGTGCCAGCAGCATCCGGGACAGCTCCTACAATGAGCAGTTCTTC,CASSIRDSSYNEQFF
TRBJ1-5,16,TRBD1,TRBV9,-,TGTGCCAGCAGCGTCGGACAGGGGATAAGCAATCAGCCCCAGCATTTT,CASSVGQGISNQPQHF
TRBJ2-2,14,TRBD1,TRBV5-1,-,TGCGCCAGCAGACAGGGGGGGAACACCGGGGAGCTGTTTTTT,CASRQGGNTGELFF
TRBJ2-2,14,TRBD1,TRBV10-3,-,TGTGCCATCAGTGCACAGGGGGACACCGGGGAGCTGTTTTTT,CAISAQGDTGELFF